One TCR beta chain is described in this entry. Its matching antigen is unknown. This specimen belongs to a study of vaccination and CD4 T cells after COVID-19. Looking at the study overall: Six males and four females, two of them Hispanic, were enrolled as convalescents.

Cultured CD4+ T cell DNA underwent sequencing with the Oncomine TCR Beta short-read assay. Using its own MiXCR run on the PCR reads, TCRdb lists one record per CDR3 protein. Counted here are roughly 13,000 distinct CDR3 sequences, around half occurring once; the ten biggest clones make up roughly 28%. Treatment: roughly 10-day PBMC culture with coronavirus spike peptide pools or control peptides (ViraFEST assay). Germline CDR1 reads SEHNR; CDR2 reads FQNEAQ (reference sequence). V lost 1 base to trimming and J lost 15 bases, with 2 bases between them. The CDR3 runs 8 residues. General study findings and limits: Vaccine-specific clones numbering 304 of 307 showed spike mono-reactivity in convalescent patients.

The J gene is TRBJ2-3, the V gene TRBV7-9; D unresolved. Sequenced sample: CD4+ T cells from blood, cultured in vitro. This receptor was taken from a human donor who had recovered from COVID-19. The CDR3 nucleotides read TGTGCCAGCAGCTTAGATTATTTT. Translation gives CASSLDYF.